These 29 T cell receptor beta chains were sequenced from one sample in a study of blood T cells in healthy people across ages. Next came a second PCR, run for roughly 6 to 11 cycles, which used a sample-barcoded 5' primer along with a J-beta primer mix. TCRdb re-analysed the 5' RACE reads in MiXCR, keeping a single row per CDR3 protein. The sample records fewer than 1.5 million distinct CDR3 sequences, roughly 45% being singletons. Sequencing was carried out using blood. The receptor source for this set is a young woman in good health.

Only one count was recorded for this clonotype. This chain uses TRBV3-1 with TRBJ2-2; D may be TRBD2 (6 bases). The germline V gene has CDR1 LGHDT and CDR2 YNNKEL (reference sequence). The CDR3 extends over 15 amino acids. V was shortened by 4 bases and J by 5 bases, with 14 bases between the two germline ends. This chain's CDR3 is CASSRGTGQTGELFF. The CDR3 nucleotides are TGTGCCAGCAGCCGGGGGACTGGGCAAACCGGGGAGCTGTTTTTT.

The V call is TRBV20-1, the J call TRBJ2-7; D is possibly TRBD2 (6 bases). CDR1 DFQATT and CDR2 SNEGSKA come from the germline V gene (reference sequence). CDR3 size: 12 residues. With 4 bases removed from V and 6 bases from J, the gap between germline ends came to 13 bases. Here the CDR3 DNA reads TGCAGTGCTACGATAGGGCGGGGCGAGCAGTACTTC. It specifies CSATIGRGEQYF.

V is TRBV6-6 and J is TRBJ2-1; TRBD2 is a possible D gene (5 bases). The ends were cut back, 4 bases at V and 5 bases at J, with 15 bases in the middle. Germline CDR1 is MNHNY and CDR2 is SVGAGI (reference sequence). The CDR3 has 15 residues. In DNA form, the CDR3 reads TGTGCCAGCAGTTCCCCGGGTAGCGTCGACAATGAGCAGTTCTTC. Its protein is CASSSPGSVDNEQFF.

This chain connects TRBV9 to TRBJ2-5; D is undetermined. Trimming removed 3 bases from V and 1 base from J, with 13 bases in between. Germline V gives CDR1 SGDLS, CDR2 YYNGEE. The CDR3 extends over 15 amino acids. The CDR3 DNA follows: TGTGCCAGCAGCGGGACCGATGGGATCCAAGAGACCCAGTACTTC. It encodes CASSGTDGIQETQYF.

Remarks on this clonotype: At one boundary the junction diverges from the germline segment, which might be a read error. The V call is TRBV20-1, the J call TRBJ2-5; 7 nucleotides match TRBD2. The CDR3 is 16 residues long. The germline gives CDR1 DFQATT, CDR2 SNEGSKA (reference sequence). The DNA of the CDR3 is TGCGGTGCTAGTGGTGGTAGCGGGTATATACAAGAGACCCAGTACTTC. Protein product: CGASGGSGYIQETQYF.

The chain has TRBV12-3 or TRBV12-4 and TRBJ2-1; 8 bases agree with TRBD2. Trimming took 4 bases from V and 9 from J; bases not matched to a gene: 14. The CDR3 sequence is 16 residues long. Here the CDR3 reads CASSSPSRGGMAEQFF. The CDR3, as DNA: TGTGCCAGCAGTTCCCCCTCCCGGGGGGGAATGGCTGAGCAGTTCTTC.

This chain joins TRBV4-1 and TRBJ2-3; the D gene is possibly TRBD1 (7 bases). Germline lookup yields CDR1 MGHRA and CDR2 YSYEKL. The CDR3 extends over 18 amino acids. Trimming removed 1 base from V and 4 bases from J, with 21 bases in between. The CDR3 here is CASSQVPGGREIPDTQYF. CDR3 coding DNA: TGCGCCAGCAGCCAAGTCCCAGGGGGGCGTGAAATCCCAGATACGCAGTATTTT.

With respect to this clonotype: One junction end does not reproduce the germline sequence, and a read error may be involved. V is TRBV6-1 and J is TRBJ2-7; D possibly corresponds to TRBD2 (6 bases). Germline loops: CDR1 MNHNS, CDR2 SASEGT. The CDR3 extends over 14 amino acids. The CDR3 region has the DNA TGTGCCAGCAGTGAGGCGGGATCTGCCTACGAGCGGTACTTC. This encodes CASSEAGSAYERYF.

In its sample, this clonotype was seen many times. The chain carries TRBV7-3 and TRBJ2-1, with D possibly matching TRBD2 (6 bases). The germline V and J ends were trimmed by 5 bases and 9 bases, with 17 bases remaining between them. The CDR3 contains 14 residues. The germline V gene encodes CDR1 SGHTA and CDR2 FQGTGA. CDR3 in amino acids: CASSPALAGSEQFF. CDR3 sequence (DNA): TGTGCCAGCAGCCCCGCCCTAGCCGGGAGTGAGCAGTTCTTC.

This clonotype has only a few counts. The chain carries TRBV29-1 and TRBJ1-4; D gene ambiguous. V shed 4 bases and J shed 5 bases, with 11 bases lying between them. CDR3 length: 13 amino acids. Germline V gives CDR1 SQVTM, CDR2 ANQGSEA. CDR3 DNA sequence: TGCAGCGTTGGGCGGCAGTACAATGAAAAACTGTTTTTT. This sequence encodes CSVGRQYNEKLFF.

This clonotype was counted between two and nine times. This chain links TRBV7-2 with TRBJ2-1, with 7 bases matching TRBD2. The V gene end was trimmed by 1 base and the J gene end by 7 bases; junction bases not matched to a gene: 4. Germline CDR1 and CDR2: SGHTA and FQGNSA. The CDR3 is 14 amino acids. The CDR3 bases are TGTGCCAGCAGCTTAGGGGGCGGGAGTAATGAGCAGTTCTTC. It codes for CASSLGGGSNEQFF. The full variable domain, its missing parts supplied by reference TRBV7-2 and TRBJ2-1, is GAGVSQSPSNKVTEKGKDVELRCDPISGHTALYWYRQSLGQGLEFLIYFQGNSAPDKSGLPSDRFSAERTGGSVSTLTIQRTQQEDSAVYLCASSLGGGSNEQFFGPGTRLTVL.

V gene TRBV13 combines with J gene TRBJ1-2; D might be TRBD1 (6 bases). V lost 1 base to trimming and J lost 4 bases, with 22 bases between them. CDR3 length equals 18 residues. The germline V gene encodes CDR1 PRHDT and CDR2 FYEKMQ (reference sequence). CDR3 bases: TGTGCCAGCAGCTTAGCCCCCCTACTCCTCAGGGGAATCTATGGCTACACCTTC. This codes for CASSLAPLLLRGIYGYTF.

The gene calls are TRBV2 and TRBJ2-1; TRBD2 matches at 13 bases. The end of the DNA aligns better with TRBJ2-7, so the J call may be wrong. Germline-derived CDR1 and CDR2 are SNHLY and FYNNEI. The CDR3 loop spans 16 amino acids. The DNA for the CDR3 is TGTGCCAGCAGTCCCGGACTAGCGGGAGAAAAGAATGAGCAGTACTTC. This translates into CASSPGLAGEKNEQYF.

The chain uses TRBV2 and TRBJ2-7; a possible D gene is TRBD1 (6 bases). This CDR3 is 13 amino acids long. Trimming took off 10 bases at V and 3 bases at J, with 16 bases between the two ends. Germline CDR1 and CDR2: SNHLY and FYNNEI. This CDR3 is CAILQGVRYEQYF. The CDR3 DNA sequence: TGTGCCATCCTACAGGGAGTACGCTACGAGCAGTACTTC.

V and J are TRBV5-5 and TRBJ2-2, with a weak D call TRBD2 (6 bases). Trimming cost V 3 bases and J 5 bases, with 14 bases left between them. The CDR3 sequence is 15 residues long. Germline-derived CDR1 and CDR2 are SGHKS and YYEKEE (reference sequence). The CDR3 coding sequence is TGTGCCAGCAGCTGGGGAGGACTGATGACCGGGGAGCTGTTTTTT. As protein: CASSWGGLMTGELFF. Drawing the rest from reference TRBV5-5 and TRBJ2-2, the complete variable domain is DAGVTQSPTHLIKTRGQQVTLRCSPISGHKSVSWYQQVLGQGPQFIFQYYEKEERGRGNFPDRFSARQFPNYSSELNVNALLLGDSALYLCASSWGGLMTGELFFGEGSRLTVL.

This clonotype was detected a few times. This chain connects TRBV27 to TRBJ1-2; D is unclear. The ends were cut back, 8 bases at V and 3 bases at J, with 16 bases in the middle. In germline, CDR1 is MNHEY, CDR2 SMNVEV (reference sequence). CDR3 size: 14 residues. The CDR3 sequence: CASPESERDYGYTF. In DNA, the CDR3 is TGTGCCAGCCCCGAAAGTGAACGGGACTATGGCTACACCTTC.

This clonotype was seen just once. The V gene is TRBV7-9, the J gene TRBJ1-2; 7 bases map to TRBD1. Germline V lookup: CDR1 SEHNR, CDR2 FQNEAQ (reference sequence). The V gene end was trimmed by 11 bases and the J gene end by 6 bases; junction bases not matched to a gene: 15. This CDR3 is 14 amino acids long. CDR3 loop: CAEEGPTGPDGYTF. CDR3 DNA: TGTGCCGAGGAGGGGCCGACAGGGCCCGATGGCTACACCTTC.

The chain links TRBV30 to TRBJ1-2; tentative D call: TRBD1 (5 bases). The V gene's germline CDR1 is GTSNPN and CDR2 SVGIG (reference sequence). This CDR3 region has 15 residues. With 2 bases removed from V and 8 bases from J, the gap between germline ends came to 21 bases. The CDR3 nucleotides are TGTGCCTGGAGTTATCTCGGCGAGGGGAAGGCCGGCTACACCTTC. Translating it yields CAWSYLGEGKAGYTF.

J is TRBJ2-1 and V is TRBV27; maybe TRBD1 (6 bases). The germline gives CDR1 MNHEY, CDR2 SMNVEV (reference sequence). Trimming removed 5 bases from V and 6 bases from J, with 14 bases in between. The CDR3 sequence is 14 residues long. CDR3 loop: CASSESGDFNEQFF. CDR3 DNA: TGTGCCAGCAGTGAGTCAGGGGATTTCAATGAGCAGTTCTTC.

The chain couples TRBV20-1 to TRBJ2-3, with D possibly TRBD1 on 5 matching bases. The CDR3 consists of 14 residues. Germline CDR1 reads DFQATT; CDR2 reads SNEGSKA (reference sequence). Trimming removed 3 bases from V and 4 bases from J, with 14 bases in between. CDR3 region: CSASSQGPADTQYF. In DNA, the CDR3 is TGCAGTGCTAGTTCGCAGGGCCCAGCAGATACGCAGTATTTT.

A few counts support this clonotype. This chain joins TRBV5-1 and TRBJ2-5, with D perhaps given as TRBD1 or TRBD2 (5 bases each). V dropped 6 bases and J dropped 1 base, with 10 bases sitting between them. Germline loops: CDR1 SGHRS, CDR2 YFSETQ. CDR3 length: 13 amino acids. The CDR3 protein is CASNVRGQETQYF. In DNA form, the CDR3 reads TGCGCCAGCAACGTGAGGGGCCAAGAGACCCAGTACTTC.

This chain connects TRBV12-3 or TRBV12-4 to TRBJ2-5; 7 positions agree with TRBD2. Matching the DNA end better, TRBJ2-7 makes the J call doubtful. The CDR3 is 14 amino acids. CDR3 nucleotides: TGTGCCAGCAGTGTAGACGGGAGGAGCGACGAGCAGTACTTC. Translating gives CASSVDGRSDEQYF.

In its sample, this clonotype was seen a few times. The CDR3: CASGLQGGNSPLHF. CDR3 DNA: TGTGCCAGCGGGTTACAGGGCGGTAATTCACCCCTCCACTTT. The rearrangement uses TRBV7-9 and TRBJ1-6, with D possibly matching TRBD1 (6 bases). V lost 8 bases, J lost 6 bases, and 14 bases lay in between. This CDR3 is built from 14 residues. Germline V lookup: CDR1 SEHNR, CDR2 FQNEAQ (reference sequence).

V gene TRBV4-1 combines with J gene TRBJ1-2; D gene uncertain. The CDR3 contains 14 residues. V lost 1 base to trimming and J lost 4 bases, with 10 bases between them. Germline V lookup: CDR1 MGHRA, CDR2 YSYEKL. CDR3 sequence reads: CASSQGNSLYGYTF. In nucleotides, the CDR3 is TGCGCCAGCAGCCAAGGGAACAGCCTCTATGGCTACACCTTC.

The chain carries TRBV2 and TRBJ2-1; 10 nucleotides align to TRBD1. V lost 10 bases to trimming and J lost 4 bases; unmatched junction nucleotides: 16. CDR3 size: 17 residues. Looked up from germline, CDR1 is SNHLY and CDR2 is FYNNEI. CDR3 sequence: CATDLPVTGQGYNEQFF. As DNA, the CDR3 is TGTGCCACCGATTTACCCGTGACGGGACAGGGGTACAATGAGCAGTTCTTC.

There are a few counts of this clonotype. CDR3 bases: TGTGCCAGCAGCGGATGGACTAGCGGGAGCCCACGACTCACAGATACGCAGTATTTT. Protein sequence: CASSGWTSGSPRLTDTQYF. The chain employs TRBV9 and TRBJ2-3; 13 bases are shared with TRBD2. Trimming at V came to 3 bases and at J to 2 bases, leaving 12 bases not matched to a gene. CDR1 SGDLS and CDR2 YYNGEE come from the germline V gene. This CDR3 contains 19 residues.

This chain uses TRBV3-1 with TRBJ1-1; no clear D. V lost 4 bases, J lost 8 bases, and 14 bases lay in between. CDR1 LGHDT and CDR2 YNNKEL come from the germline V gene (reference sequence). This CDR3 comprises 13 residues. Here the CDR3 reads CASSPYVTGEAFF. CDR3 sequence (DNA): TGTGCCAGCAGCCCCTACGTAACCGGGGAAGCTTTCTTT.

This chain uses TRBV7-2 with TRBJ1-1, with D maybe TRBD1 (5 bases). This CDR3 contains 12 residues. The germline V and J ends were trimmed by 6 bases and 4 bases, with 9 bases remaining between them. Germline V gene lookup returns CDR1 SGHTA and CDR2 FQGNSA. CDR3 sequence (DNA): TGTGCCAGCAGGCCGGGGCTCACTGAAGCTTTCTTT. This translates into CASRPGLTEAFF. Together with reference TRBV7-2 and TRBJ1-1, the CDR3 gives the full variable domain: GAGVSQSPSNKVTEKGKDVELRCDPISGHTALYWYRQSLGQGLEFLIYFQGNSAPDKSGLPSDRFSAERTGGSVSTLTIQRTQQEDSAVYLCASRPGLTEAFFGQGTRLTVV.

The rearrangement joins TRBV4-2 to TRBJ2-3; 10 nucleotides match TRBD2. Losses at the gene ends were 3 bases for V and 1 base for J; bases not matched to a gene: 4. CDR1 and CDR2 (germline): LGHNA, YNFKEQ. This CDR3 comprises 16 residues. CDR3 coding DNA: TGTGCCAGCAGCCAGATAGCGGGGGGCCGCACAGATACGCAGTATTTT. It yields the protein CASSQIAGGRTDTQYF.